This T cell receptor (beta chain) was identified in a study of identifying expanded T cells in peripheral blood. Regarding the study as a whole: Clone count variance between approximately 2-week samples rose with total template count.

Comments on this clone: Antigen specificity is unknown.

Healthy donors had no documented immune events, such as infections, while sampled. Measured with immunoSEQ multiplex PCR; TCRdb has only the in-frame clones, and not every one. The repertoire holds under 150,000 clones, with 84% as singletons. Sequenced sample: blood. This receptor was taken from a person aged 18-70 years in good health.

CDR3 sequence: CASSQDQWGLYEQYF. CDR3 nucleotides: TGCGCCAGCAGCCAAGATCAATGGGGGCTCTACGAGCAGTACTTC. The genes are TRBV4-3 and TRBJ2-7; possible D gene TRBD1, 6 bases. The CDR3 totals 15 residues. Germline CDR1 reads LGHNA; CDR2 reads YSLEER. V was trimmed by 0 bases and J by 3 bases, leaving 12 bases between them.